A selection of T cell receptor beta chains follows, all from one sample in a study of T cell responses to AZD1222 COVID-19 vaccine. Using immunoSEQ multiplex PCR, the repertoire was profiled, and TCRdb retains in-frame clones only, with some absent. The data show approximately 150,000 clones, approximately 92% seen once. The sample consisted of peripheral blood, taken on day 0 of AZD1222 vaccination. The receptors here all came from an adult in good health. Each CDR3 is given with its conserved first and last residue. Fields, in order: V gene, J gene, CDR3 protein.

TRBV4-1	TRBJ1-2	CASSQGWTGPYGYTF
TRBV7-3	TRBJ1-2	CASSPTDGNYGYTF
TRBV2	TRBJ2-7	CASSEASASPPTVIYEQYF
TRBV24-1	TRBJ2-7	CATSDSRGAEQYF
TRBV5-1	TRBJ2-1	CASSPGQLSNEQFF
TRBV4-2	TRBJ1-1	CASSQPTGDTEAFF
TRBV7-8	TRBJ1-2	CASSLGGSTANYGYTF
TRBV11-2	TRBJ1-4	CASRRTGGLYEKLFF
TRBV7-2	TRBJ1-5	CASSSWTGLGQPQHF
TRBV18	TRBJ2-7	CASSPGQGVHEQYF
TRBV27	TRBJ2-5	CASSDNYIETQYF
TRBV27	TRBJ1-6	CASRLLGGGSPLHF
TRBV18	TRBJ1-2	CASSPTGTGRGYTF
TRBV5-1	TRBJ1-1	CASSLTSPKNTEAFF
TRBV11-2	TRBJ1-2	CASSLDTLGGYTF
TRBV2	TRBJ2-7	CASSGLFSYEQYF